This TCR beta chain was observed in a study of T cells in Graves' hyperthyroidism and ophthalmopathy. The sample holds a few counts of this clonotype. RNA transcripts provided the source from which TCR beta CDR3 regions were amplified. TCR CDR3 underwent first-round RT-PCR with the HTBI primer set. A single record per CDR3 protein comes from TCRdb applying MiXCR to the multiplex PCR reads. The data show hundreds of thousands of distinct CDR3 sequences, with about 15% seen just once and 5% to 7% held by the top ten. The CDR3 spans 15 residues. Trimming cost V 0 bases and J 1 base, with 4 bases left between them. CDR1 and CDR2 (germline): MNHEY, SMNVEV (reference sequence).

Input material: blood. J is TRBJ2-6 and V is TRBV27; D is unresolved. The sequence came from a woman aged 30 to 39 with Graves' hyperthyroidism that later progressed to Graves' ophthalmopathy. Here the CDR3 DNA reads TGTGCCAGCAGTTTATCTCCGTCTGGGGCCAACGTCCTGACTTTC. This gives the protein CASSLSPSGANVLTF.